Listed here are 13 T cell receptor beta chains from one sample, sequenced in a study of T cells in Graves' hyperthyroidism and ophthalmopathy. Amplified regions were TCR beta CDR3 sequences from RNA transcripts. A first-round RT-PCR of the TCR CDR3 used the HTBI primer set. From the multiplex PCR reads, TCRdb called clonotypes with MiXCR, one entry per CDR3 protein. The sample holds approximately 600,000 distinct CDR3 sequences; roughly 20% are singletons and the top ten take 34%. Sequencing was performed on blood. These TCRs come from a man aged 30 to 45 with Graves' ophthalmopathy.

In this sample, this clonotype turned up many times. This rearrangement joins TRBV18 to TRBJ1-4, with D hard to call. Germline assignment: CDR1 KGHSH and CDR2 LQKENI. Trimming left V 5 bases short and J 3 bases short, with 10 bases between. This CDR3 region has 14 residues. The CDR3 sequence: CASSATTPNEKLFF. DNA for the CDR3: TGTGCCAGCTCAGCCACCACCCCTAATGAAAAACTGTTTTTT.

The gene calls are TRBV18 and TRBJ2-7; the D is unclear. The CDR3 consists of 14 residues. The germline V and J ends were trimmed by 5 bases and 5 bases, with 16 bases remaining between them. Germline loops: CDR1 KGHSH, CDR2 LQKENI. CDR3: CASSAGLPPNEQYF. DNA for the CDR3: TGTGCCAGCTCAGCCGGCCTCCCACCCAACGAGCAGTACTTC.

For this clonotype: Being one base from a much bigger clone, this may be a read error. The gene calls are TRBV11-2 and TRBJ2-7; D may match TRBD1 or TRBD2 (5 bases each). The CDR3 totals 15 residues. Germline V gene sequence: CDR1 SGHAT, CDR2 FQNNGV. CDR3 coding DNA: TGTGCCATCAGCTCCGGACACACAAGGACTTACGAGCAGTACTTC. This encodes CAISSGHTRTYEQYF.

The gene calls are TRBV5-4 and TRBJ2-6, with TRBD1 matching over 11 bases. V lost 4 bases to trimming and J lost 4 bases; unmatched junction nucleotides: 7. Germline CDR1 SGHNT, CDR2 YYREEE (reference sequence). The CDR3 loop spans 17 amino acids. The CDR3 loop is CASSPGTGGGGANVLTF. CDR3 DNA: TGTGCCAGCAGCCCCGGGACAGGGGGTGGCGGGGCCAACGTCCTGACTTTC.

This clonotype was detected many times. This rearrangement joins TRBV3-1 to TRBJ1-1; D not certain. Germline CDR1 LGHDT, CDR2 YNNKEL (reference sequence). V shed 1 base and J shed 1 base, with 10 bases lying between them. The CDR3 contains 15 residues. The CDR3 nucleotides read TGTGCCAGCAGCCAAGGGCAGACTAGGAACACTGAAGCTTTCTTT. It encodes CASSQGQTRNTEAFF.

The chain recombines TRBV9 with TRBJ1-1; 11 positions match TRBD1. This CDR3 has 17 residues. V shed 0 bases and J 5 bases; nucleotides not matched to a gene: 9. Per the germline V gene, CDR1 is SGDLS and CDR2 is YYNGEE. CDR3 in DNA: TGTGCCAGCAGCGTAGGAGTTCTTGGGACAGGGGGGACTGAAGCTTTCTTT. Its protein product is CASSVGVLGTGGTEAFF. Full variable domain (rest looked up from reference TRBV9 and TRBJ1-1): DSGVTQTPKHLITATGQRVTLRCSPRSGDLSVYWYQQSLDQGLQFLIQYYNGEERAKGNILERFSAQQFPDLHSELNLSSLELGDSALYFCASSVGVLGTGGTEAFFGQGTRLTVV.

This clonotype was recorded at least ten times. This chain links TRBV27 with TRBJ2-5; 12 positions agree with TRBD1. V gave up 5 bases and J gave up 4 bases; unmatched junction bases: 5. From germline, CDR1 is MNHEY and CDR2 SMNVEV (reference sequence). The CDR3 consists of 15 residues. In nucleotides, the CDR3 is TGTGCCAGCAGTACCGGGACAGGGGGCGCAGAGACCCAGTACTTC. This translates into CASSTGTGGAETQYF.

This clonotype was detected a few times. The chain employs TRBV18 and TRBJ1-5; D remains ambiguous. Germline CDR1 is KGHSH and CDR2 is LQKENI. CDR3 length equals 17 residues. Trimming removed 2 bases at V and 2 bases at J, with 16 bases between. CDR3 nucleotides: TGTGCCAGCTCACCAAGTGTCGGAGGTGTTGGCAATCAGCCCCAGCATTTT. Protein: CASSPSVGGVGNQPQHF.

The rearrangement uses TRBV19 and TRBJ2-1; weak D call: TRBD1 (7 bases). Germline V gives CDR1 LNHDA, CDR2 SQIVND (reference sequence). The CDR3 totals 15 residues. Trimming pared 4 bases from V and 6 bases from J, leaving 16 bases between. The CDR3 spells CASSTRQGGFNEQFF. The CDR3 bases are TGTGCCAGTAGTACTAGGCAGGGGGGATTCAATGAGCAGTTCTTC.

DNA for the CDR3: TGTGCCACCGCCAGCAGGGCAATTTATTCACCCCTCCACTTT. Protein: CATASRAIYSPLHF. The rearrangement joins TRBV6-1 to TRBJ1-6; maybe TRBD1 (5 bases). Germline CDR1 is MNHNS and CDR2 is SASEGT. The CDR3 runs 14 residues. Trimming cost V 10 bases and J 8 bases, with 18 bases left between them.

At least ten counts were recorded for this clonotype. CDR3 residues: CARGRDRGRSEQFF. The CDR3, as DNA: TGTGCCCGAGGAAGGGACAGGGGGCGTAGTGAGCAGTTCTTC. The chain links TRBV30 to TRBJ2-1, with 12 bases fitting TRBD1. The CDR3 is 14 amino acids. CDR1 and CDR2 from the germline V gene are GTSNPN and SVGIG (reference sequence). V lost 8 bases and J lost 9; bases outside the gene matches: 11.

The CDR3 region has the DNA TGTGCCAGCAGCCCGCCGGAAAGGGGGTACGAGCAGTACTTC. Translating gives CASSPPERGYEQYF. This rearrangement joins TRBV11-2 to TRBJ2-7, with D possibly TRBD1 on 6 matching bases. The germline V gene has CDR1 SGHAT and CDR2 FQNNGV. This CDR3 has 14 residues. V gave up 5 bases and J gave up 4 bases, with 15 bases separating them. Based on the CDR3 plus reference TRBV11-2 and TRBJ2-7, the full variable domain is EAGVAQSPRYKIIEKRQSVAFWCNPISGHATLYWYQQILGQGPKLLIQFQNNGVVDDSQLPKDRFSAERLKGVDSTLKIQPAKLEDSAVYLCASSPPERGYEQYFGPGTRLTVT.

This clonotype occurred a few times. CDR3 nucleotides: TGTGCCAGCATTAGGGAGAACCAAGAGACCCAGTACTTC. As protein: CASIRENQETQYF. This chain links TRBV6-2 or TRBV6-3 with TRBJ2-5; D is possibly TRBD2 (5 bases). V was clipped by 7 bases and J by 0 bases, with 9 bases between them. This CDR3 comprises 13 residues. CDR1 and CDR2 from the germline V gene are MNHEY and SVGEGT.